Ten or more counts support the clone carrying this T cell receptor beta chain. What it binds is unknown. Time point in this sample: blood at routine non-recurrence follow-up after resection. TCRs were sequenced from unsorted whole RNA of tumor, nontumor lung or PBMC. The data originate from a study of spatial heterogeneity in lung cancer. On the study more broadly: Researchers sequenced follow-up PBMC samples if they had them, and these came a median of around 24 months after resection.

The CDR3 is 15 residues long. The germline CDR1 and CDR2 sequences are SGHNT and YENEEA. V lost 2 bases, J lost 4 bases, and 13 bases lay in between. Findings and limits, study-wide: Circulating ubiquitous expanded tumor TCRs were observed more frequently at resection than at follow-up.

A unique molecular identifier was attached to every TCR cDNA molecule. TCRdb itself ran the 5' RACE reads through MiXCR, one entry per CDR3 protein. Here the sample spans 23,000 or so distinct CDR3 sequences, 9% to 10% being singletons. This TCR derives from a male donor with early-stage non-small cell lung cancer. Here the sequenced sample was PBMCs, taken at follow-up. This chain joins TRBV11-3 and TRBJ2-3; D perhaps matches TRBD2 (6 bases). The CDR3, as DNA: TGTGCCAGCAGCTTAAACGGCGGGGCGGCAGATACGCAGTATTTT. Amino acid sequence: CASSLNGGAADTQYF.